This T cell receptor beta chain was identified during a study of T cells after yellow fever vaccination. Overall study results and limits: CD4 and CD8 compartments shared a small share of clonotypes.

Per the germline V gene, CDR1 is SGDLS and CDR2 is YYNGEE. The germline V and J ends were trimmed by 7 bases and 7 bases, with 12 bases remaining between them. The CDR3 has 11 residues. To note about this clonotype: Its antigen is undetermined.

TCRdb passed the 5' RACE reads through MiXCR, listing each CDR3 protein once. The sample holds about 330,000 distinct CDR3 sequences; roughly 4.3% are singletons and the top ten take around 25%. The source of this sequence is a man aged 18 to 29 who received the YFV17D yellow fever vaccine. This chain links TRBV9 with TRBJ2-7; possibly TRBD1 or TRBD2 for D (5 bases each). Sequences were derived from PBMCs, sampled 5 days after the yellow fever booster vaccination. The CDR3 spells CASGMGVEQYF. The CDR3, as DNA: TGTGCCAGCGGGATGGGGGTTGAGCAGTACTTC. Complete variable domain (other parts from reference TRBV9 and TRBJ2-7): DSGVTQTPKHLITATGQRVTLRCSPRSGDLSVYWYQQSLDQGLQFLIQYYNGEERAKGNILERFSAQQFPDLHSELNLSSLELGDSALYFCASGMGVEQYFGPGTRLTVT.